Below, one TCR beta chain is given with its context. Per germline, CDR1 SEHNR and CDR2 FQNEAQ (reference sequence). The germline V and J ends were trimmed by 4 bases and 4 bases, with 16 bases remaining between them. The CDR3 is 16 amino acids. The repertoire was sequenced with immunoSEQ multiplex PCR; TCRdb's copy has only in-frame clones and lacks some. The table lists tens of thousands of clones, 91% of them singletons. This record belongs to a study of T cell changes during pregnancy in multiple sclerosis. The sample consisted of peripheral blood, taken before pregnancy. This rearrangement joins TRBV7-9 to TRBJ1-4; no clear D. The TCR comes from a female donor with multiple sclerosis, enrolled in a pregnancy study. In DNA, the CDR3 is TGTGCCAGCAGCTCACGGGAATCCGCCCTTAATGAAAAACTGTTTTTT. Its translation: CASSSRESALNEKLFF.